What follows are 7 T cell receptor beta chains derived from one specimen sequenced in a study of blood T cell repertoires in COVID-19. Method: immunoSEQ multiplex PCR; TCRdb's copy keeps in-frame clones and lacks some. This sample has fewer than 200,000 clones, with approximately 81% found just once. Sequencing was done on a sample of peripheral blood. These receptors were taken from a woman aged 50 to 60 with COVID-19, enrolled during active disease.

The chain employs TRBV6-6 and TRBJ2-5; no reliable D call. Trimming took off 2 bases at V and 5 bases at J, with 12 bases between the two ends. This CDR3 region has 14 residues. CDR1 and CDR2 from the germline V gene are MNHNY and SVGAGI (reference sequence). DNA of the CDR3: TGTGCCAGCAGTTACCACAGACCCTCCGAGACCCAGTACTTC. Its protein product is CASSYHRPSETQYF.

V usage is TRBV19 and J usage is TRBJ1-2; D is undetermined. The CDR3 is 13 residues long. The V and J ends lost 2 bases and 2 bases respectively, with 6 bases between them. Germline V gene data show CDR1 as LNHDA and CDR2 as SQIVND (reference sequence). The CDR3 DNA sequence: TGTGCCAGTAGTATAACGGAGAACTATGGCTACACCTTC. Amino acid sequence: CASSITENYGYTF.

The genes are TRBV4-1 and TRBJ1-2; D unclear. V lost 5 bases and J 0 bases, leaving 19 bases between the germline ends. Germline CDR1 MGHRA, CDR2 YSYEKL. The CDR3 sequence is 17 residues long. CDR3 nucleotides: TGCGCCAGCAGCTTAACCGGGCCCGGGAGTACTAACTATGGCTACACCTTC. Translated: CASSLTGPGSTNYGYTF.

Note on this clone: The same CDR3 can be traced to other DNA sequences in this sample. The CDR3 is CASSLAGNEQFF. The CDR3 nucleotides are TGCGCCAGCAGCTTGGCAGGAAATGAGCAGTTCTTC. The V and J genes are TRBV5-1 and TRBJ2-1; D gene unclear. The germline CDR1 and CDR2 sequences are SGHRS and YFSETQ. This CDR3 comprises 12 residues. V was shortened by 0 bases and J by 7 bases, with 5 bases between the two germline ends.

This clone occurred a few times. The chain couples TRBV6-5 to TRBJ2-5; 7 nucleotides agree with TRBD2. Losses at the gene ends were 0 bases for V and 5 bases for J; bases not matched to a gene: 3. Germline CDR1 reads MNHEY; CDR2 reads SVGAGI. CDR3 length equals 14 residues. CDR3 loop: CASSYSSGTETQYF. In DNA form, the CDR3 reads TGTGCCAGCAGTTACTCGAGCGGGACGGAGACCCAGTACTTC.

The chain couples TRBV2 to TRBJ1-1; no clear D gene. In germline, CDR1 is SNHLY, CDR2 FYNNEI. The ends were cut back, 8 bases at V and 4 bases at J, with 11 bases in the middle. The CDR3 has 12 residues. The CDR3 coding sequence is TGTGCCAGCCTCGGGGTTGTCACTGAAGCTTTCTTT. Residues: CASLGVVTEAFF. The variable domain in full, completed from reference TRBV2 and TRBJ1-1, reads EPEVTQTPSHQVTQMGQEVILRCVPISNHLYFYWYRQILGQKVEFLVSFYNNEISEKSEIFDDQFSVERPDGSNFTLKIRSTKLEDSAMYFCASLGVVTEAFFGQGTRLTVV.

J is TRBJ2-1 and V is TRBV3-1 (or the pseudogene TRBV3-2); TRBD1 is a possible D gene (6 bases). V lost 2 bases and J 9 bases, leaving 8 bases between the germline ends. Germline loops: CDR1 LGHDT, CDR2 YNNKEL (reference sequence). The length of the CDR3 is 12 residues. The CDR3 protein is CASSQQGIEQFF. CDR3 nucleotides: TGTGCCAGCAGCCAACAGGGGATTGAGCAGTTCTTC.